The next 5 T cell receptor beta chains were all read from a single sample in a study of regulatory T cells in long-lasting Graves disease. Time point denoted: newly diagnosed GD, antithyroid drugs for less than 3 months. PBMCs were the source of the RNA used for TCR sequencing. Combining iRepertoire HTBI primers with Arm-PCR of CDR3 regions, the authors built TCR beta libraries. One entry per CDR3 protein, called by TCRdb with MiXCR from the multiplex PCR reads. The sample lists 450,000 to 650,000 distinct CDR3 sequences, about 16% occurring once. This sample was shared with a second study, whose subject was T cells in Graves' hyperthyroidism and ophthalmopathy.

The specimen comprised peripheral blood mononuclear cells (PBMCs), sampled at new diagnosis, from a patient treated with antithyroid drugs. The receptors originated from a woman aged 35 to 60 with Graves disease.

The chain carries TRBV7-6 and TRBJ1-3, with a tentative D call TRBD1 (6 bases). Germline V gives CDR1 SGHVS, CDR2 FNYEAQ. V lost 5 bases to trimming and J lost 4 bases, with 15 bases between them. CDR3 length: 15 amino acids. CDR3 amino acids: CASSAIQGRGNTIYF. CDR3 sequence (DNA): TGTGCCAGCAGCGCGATACAGGGCAGGGGAAACACCATATATTTT. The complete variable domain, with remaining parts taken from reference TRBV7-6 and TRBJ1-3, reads GAGVSQSPRYKVTKRGQDVALRCDPISGHVSLYWYRQALGQGPEFLTYFNYEAQQDKSGLPNDRFSAERPEGSISTLTIQRTEQRDSAMYRCASSAIQGRGNTIYFGEGSWLTVV.

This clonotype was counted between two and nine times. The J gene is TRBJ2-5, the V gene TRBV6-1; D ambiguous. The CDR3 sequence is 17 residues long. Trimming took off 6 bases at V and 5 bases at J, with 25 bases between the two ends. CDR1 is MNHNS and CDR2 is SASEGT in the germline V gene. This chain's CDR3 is CASSLQLRADILETQYF. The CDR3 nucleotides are TGTGCCAGCAGCCTACAACTGAGAGCAGACATCCTGGAGACCCAGTACTTC.

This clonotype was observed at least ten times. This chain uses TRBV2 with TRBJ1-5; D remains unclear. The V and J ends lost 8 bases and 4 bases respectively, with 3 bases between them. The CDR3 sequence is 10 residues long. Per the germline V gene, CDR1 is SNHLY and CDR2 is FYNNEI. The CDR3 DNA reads TGTGCCAGCGGTAATCAGCCCCAGCATTTT. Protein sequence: CASGNQPQHF.

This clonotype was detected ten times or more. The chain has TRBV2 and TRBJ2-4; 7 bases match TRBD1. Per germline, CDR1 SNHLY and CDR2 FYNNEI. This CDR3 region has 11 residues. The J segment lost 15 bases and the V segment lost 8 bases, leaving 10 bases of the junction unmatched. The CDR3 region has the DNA TGTGCCAGCGGAATACAGGGGACCGGGTACTTC. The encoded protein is CASGIQGTGYF.

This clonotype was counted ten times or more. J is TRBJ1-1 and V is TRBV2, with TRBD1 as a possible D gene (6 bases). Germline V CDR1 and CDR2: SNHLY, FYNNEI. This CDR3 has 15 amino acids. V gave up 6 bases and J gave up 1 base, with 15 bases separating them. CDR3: CASRPGQQKNTEAFF. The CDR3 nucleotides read TGTGCCAGCAGACCTGGACAGCAAAAGAACACTGAAGCTTTCTTT.